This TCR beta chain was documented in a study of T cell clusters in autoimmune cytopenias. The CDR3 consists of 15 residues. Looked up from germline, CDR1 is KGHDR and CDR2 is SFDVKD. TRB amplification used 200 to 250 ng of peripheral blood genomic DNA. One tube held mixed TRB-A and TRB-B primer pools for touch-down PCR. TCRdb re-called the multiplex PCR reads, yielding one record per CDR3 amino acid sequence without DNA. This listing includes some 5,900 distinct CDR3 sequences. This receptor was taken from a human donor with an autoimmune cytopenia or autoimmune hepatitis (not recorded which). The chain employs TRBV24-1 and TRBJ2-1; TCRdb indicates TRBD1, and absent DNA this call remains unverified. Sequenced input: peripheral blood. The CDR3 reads CATSDLPGQGNEQFF.